The present T cell receptor (beta chain) was sequenced within a study of T cell repertoires in cytomegalovirus infection (dated by TCRdb to the late 2010s). Looking at the study overall: Donor HLA type was relevant to the analysis, as public TCR beta signatures indicated carriage of CMV infection together with the matching HLA type.

Sequencer: Illumina HiSeq 1500. TCRdb reworked the public reads: Q25 trimming with fastp, MiXCR clone assembly, productive beta chains retained. For every CDR3 protein sequence, its rows merge into one entry that carries the most common genes and DNA. In all, the sample holds more than 650,000 distinct CDR3 sequences, and 35% of those were seen once. The top ten hold around 2.8% of the sample. Only a few counts were recorded for this clonotype. No cognate antigen has been identified for it. Base qualities are not at hand, and no much larger clone is one base apart. Including cysteine and phenylalanine, the CDR3 has 11 amino acids. Just CDR3 DNA is preserved here, 33 bases in frame from base 1. The junction shows trimming of 3 bases on V and 7 bases on J, plus 6 bases between the germline ends. CDR1 and CDR2, looked up from the germline V gene, are MDHEN and SYDVKM. What the study reported, not specific to this receptor: In the ex vivo response, HLA-C-restricted CMV-specific TCR beta clonotypes were dominant, and in two of eight donors the single most frequent clonotype came from this HLA-C-restricted group. In both this cohort and an independent cohort of 352 donors, the cumulative frequency of public TCR beta family members distinguished carriers of CMV infection plus the relevant HLA type.

The sample was PBMCs. This sequence uses TRBV28 and TRBJ2-5, with no reliable assignment of the D segment. The clonotype comes from a human donor in good health (CMV status not recorded). Some clones in this sample may be carry-over from other donors' samples. The nucleotides read TGTGCCAGCAGTTTTTCGGGGACCCAGTACTTC. Its translation reads: CASSFSGTQYF.